The 4 T cell receptor beta chains in this list originate from one sample, sequenced in a study of cytomegalovirus exposure and HLA in healthy donors. It was with 60 Vbeta and 13 Jbeta primers that the PCR ran. Assay used: immunoSEQ multiplex PCR; TCRdb lists only in-frame clones, some missing. The repertoire includes under 250,000 clones, around 83% of them detected once, and 0.2% to 0.25% sits in the top ten. The sample comprised PBMCs. These receptors came from a girl aged 2-10 years in good health and CMV-seronegative.

Regarding this clone: This same CDR3 is encoded by further DNA sequences in the sample. This chain connects TRBV6-1 to TRBJ2-7; maybe TRBD1 (5 bases). Per the germline V gene, CDR1 is MNHNS and CDR2 is SASEGT. With 2 bases removed from V and 3 bases from J, the gap between germline ends came to 5 bases. This CDR3 has 12 amino acids. CDR3 nucleotide sequence: TGTGCCAGCAGTGAAAGGGGCTACGAGCAGTACTTC. Protein product: CASSERGYEQYF.

The V and J genes are TRBV15 and TRBJ1-5; D not resolved. Deletions cut 1 base from V and 2 bases from J, with 12 bases between. CDR1 and CDR2 from the germline V gene are LNHNV and YYDKDF (reference sequence). CDR3 length: 16 residues. CDR3 amino acids: CATSRGSGKGNQPQHF. The CDR3 DNA follows: TGTGCCACCAGCAGAGGTTCAGGAAAGGGCAATCAGCCCCAGCATTTT. Combining the CDR3 with reference TRBV15 and TRBJ1-5 gives the whole variable domain DAMVIQNPRYQVTQFGKPVTLSCSQTLNHNVMYWYQQKSSQAPKLLFHYYDKDFNNEADTPDNFQSRRPNTSFCFLDIRSPGLGDTAMYLCATSRGSGKGNQPQHFGDGTRLSIL.

A note on this clone: Likely a read error: the CDR3 ends without its conserved phenylalanine or tryptophan. CDR3 DNA: TGTGCCAGCTCACCACAGGGTGTCGGTAACACCGGGGAGCTGTTTTCT. This gives the protein CASSPQGVGNTGELFS. The chain couples TRBV18 to TRBJ2-2, with D unresolved. Germline assignment: CDR1 KGHSH and CDR2 LQKENI. The CDR3 has 16 residues. V shed 1 base and J shed 2 bases, with 11 bases lying between them.

The rearrangement joins TRBV12-5 to TRBJ2-2, with D possibly being TRBD1 (6 bases). The ends were cut back, 0 bases at V and 2 bases at J, with 10 bases in the middle. CDR3 size: 16 residues. CDR1 LGHNT and CDR2 FRNRAP come from the germline V gene. The CDR3: CASGLVTGSNTGELFF. As DNA, the CDR3 is TGTGCTAGTGGTTTGGTAACAGGGTCTAACACCGGGGAGCTGTTTTTT.